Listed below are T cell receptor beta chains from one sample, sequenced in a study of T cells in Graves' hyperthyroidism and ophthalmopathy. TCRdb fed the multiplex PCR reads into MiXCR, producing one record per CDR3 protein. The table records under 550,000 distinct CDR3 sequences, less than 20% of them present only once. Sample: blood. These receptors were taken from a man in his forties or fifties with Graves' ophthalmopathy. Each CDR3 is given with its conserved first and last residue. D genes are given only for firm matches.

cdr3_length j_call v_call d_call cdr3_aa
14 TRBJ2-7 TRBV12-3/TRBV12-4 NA CASSKMKPSYEQYF
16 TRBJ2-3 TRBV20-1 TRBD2 CSARDLYSGGAHTQYF
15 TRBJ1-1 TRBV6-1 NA CASSGKESGNTEAFF
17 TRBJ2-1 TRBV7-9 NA CASSPGEGGPRYNEQFF
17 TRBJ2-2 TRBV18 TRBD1 CASSYTDRGANTGELFF
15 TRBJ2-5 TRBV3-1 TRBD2 CASRTSGGPEETQYF
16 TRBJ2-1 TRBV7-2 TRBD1 CASSLVSGQGANEQFF
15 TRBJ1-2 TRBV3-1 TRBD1 CASSQAGTGGSGYTF
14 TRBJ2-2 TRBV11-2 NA CASSPDGTRGELFF
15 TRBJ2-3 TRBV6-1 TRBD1 CASSAPGQGIDTQYF
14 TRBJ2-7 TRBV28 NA CASSLGPRVDEQYF
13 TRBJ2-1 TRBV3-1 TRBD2 CASSLPGGNEQFF
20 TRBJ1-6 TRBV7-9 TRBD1 CASSSPGQVYSSSYNSPLHF
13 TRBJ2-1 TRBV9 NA CASSEADYNEQFF
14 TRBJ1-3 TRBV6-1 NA CASRVDPAGNTIYF
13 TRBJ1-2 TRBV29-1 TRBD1 CSVEGWDRGGYTF
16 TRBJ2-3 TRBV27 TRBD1 CASSSRDSPTGDTQYF
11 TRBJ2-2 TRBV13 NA CASSSGGTAFF
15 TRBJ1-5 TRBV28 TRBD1 CASSLQGVMRQPQHF
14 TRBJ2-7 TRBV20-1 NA CSASIPGLPYEQYF
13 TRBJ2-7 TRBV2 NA CASLKGRTYEQYF
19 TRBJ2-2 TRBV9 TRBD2 CASSDPGLAGGLSGGELFF
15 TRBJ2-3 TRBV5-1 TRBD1 CASSPGQGGSDTQYF
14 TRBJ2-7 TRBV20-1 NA CSASGVSASYEQYF
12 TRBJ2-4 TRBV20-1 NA CSARDSSFIQYF
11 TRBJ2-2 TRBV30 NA CAWKKTGELFF
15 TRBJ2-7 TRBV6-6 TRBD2 CASSYSASGSYEQYF
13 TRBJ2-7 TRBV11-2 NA CASSSTVYYEQYF
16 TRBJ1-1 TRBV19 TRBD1 CASTTGGAGRNTEAFF
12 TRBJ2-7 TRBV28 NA CASSFLDRGQYF
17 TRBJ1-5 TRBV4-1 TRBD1 CASSQDSYTGGSQPQHF
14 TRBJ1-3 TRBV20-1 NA CSATTGSSGNTIYF
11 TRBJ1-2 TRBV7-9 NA CASSPVYGYTF
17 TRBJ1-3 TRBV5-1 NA CASSLWGLSSSGNTIYF
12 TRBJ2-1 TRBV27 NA CASSTKFNEQFF
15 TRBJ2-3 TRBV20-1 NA CSASGHPAATDTQYF